Listed here are 13 T cell receptor beta chains from one sample, sequenced in a study of identical twins. MiXCR, applied by TCRdb to the 5' RACE reads, yields one record per CDR3 protein. The repertoire consists of roughly 1.6 million distinct CDR3 sequences, with about 32% occurring once and the leading ten covering 0.27%. Sequencing was carried out using cord blood. Receptors were obtained from a newborn girl in good health.

This clonotype occurred once. This may be a read error: a much more frequent sequence differs by one nucleotide. CDR3 nucleotide sequence: TGTGCCAGCAGCCCCAGGTCCGTTCGGGATGAGCAGTACTTC. Residues: CASSPRSVRDEQYF. V is TRBV14 and J is TRBJ2-5; a weak D match, TRBD2 (5 bases). The ends were cut back, 4 bases at V and 11 bases at J, with 20 bases in the middle. This CDR3 has 14 amino acids. Per the germline V gene, CDR1 is SGHDN and CDR2 is FVKESK.

The chain has TRBV6-1 and TRBJ2-3; 7 bases align to TRBD1. Looked up from germline, CDR1 is MNHNS and CDR2 is SASEGT. The CDR3 is made up of 12 amino acids. This CDR3 is CAAGGTTDTQYF. The CDR3 DNA sequence: TGTGCTGCAGGGGGTACCACAGATACGCAGTATTTT.

The gene calls are TRBV2 and TRBJ2-3; 10 positions agree with TRBD1. The CDR3 is 15 residues long. The junction had 5 bases not matched to a gene; V was cut back by 7 bases and J by 1 base. The germline V gene has CDR1 SNHLY and CDR2 FYNNEI. This CDR3 is CASTRQGAGTDTQYF. For the CDR3, the DNA is TGTGCCAGCACCCGACAGGGGGCAGGCACAGATACGCAGTATTTT.

J is TRBJ1-1 and V is TRBV5-6; D perhaps matches TRBD1 (6 bases). Trimming cost V 6 bases and J 4 bases, with 31 bases left between them. This CDR3 is 19 amino acids long. Germline-derived CDR1 and CDR2 are SGHDT and YYEEEE. The CDR3 sequence: CASNLRTGNRRSRGTEAFF. CDR3 sequence (DNA): TGTGCCAGCAATCTCCGTACAGGGAATAGACGGTCGCGGGGCACTGAAGCTTTCTTT.

V and J are TRBV7-2 and TRBJ2-5; D call uncertain. The CDR3 sequence is 15 residues long. Germline lookup yields CDR1 SGHTA and CDR2 FQGNSA. Deletions cut 1 base from V and 2 bases from J, with 11 bases between. The CDR3 DNA reads TGTGCCAGCAGCTTAGGGCAGATCCTACAAGAGACCCAGTACTTC. Amino acid sequence: CASSLGQILQETQYF.

As regards this clonotype: This CDR3 is missing its conserved last phenylalanine or tryptophan, likely due to a read error. The V gene is TRBV2, the J gene TRBJ2-3; 7 nucleotides line up with TRBD2. CDR1 and CDR2 (germline): SNHLY, FYNNEI. This CDR3 is built from 13 residues. J lost 1 base, V lost 10 bases, and 5 bases had no gene match. CDR3 sequence reads: CATSAGGTDTQYL. The DNA of the CDR3 is TGTGCCACCTCTGCGGGGGGCACAGATACGCAGTATTTG.

In regard to this clonotype: A read error may produce the germline difference seen at one junction end. V usage is TRBV12-3 or TRBV12-4 and J usage is TRBJ2-3; possible D gene TRBD2, 7 bases. The CDR3 sequence is 12 residues long. CDR3 nucleotide sequence: TGTGCCAGCGGGGGGGCCTCAGATACGGAGTATTTT. Encoded protein: CASGGASDTEYF.

The chain carries TRBV7-9 and TRBJ2-5; 7 nucleotides line up with TRBD2. The CDR3 loop spans 14 amino acids. The germline V gene has CDR1 SEHNR and CDR2 FQNEAQ (reference sequence). The junction had 8 bases not matched to a gene; V was cut back by 5 bases and J by 5 bases. The CDR3 protein is CASSPRTRTETQYF. The CDR3 nucleotides are TGTGCCAGCAGCCCCCGGACTAGAACGGAGACCCAGTACTTC.

This clonotype has only a few counts. The CDR3 sequence: CASSQENGDRYSPLHF. CDR3 coding DNA: TGTGCCAGCAGCCAAGAAAATGGGGACAGGTATTCACCCCTCCACTTT. The chain uses TRBV4-2 and TRBJ1-6, with TRBD1 matching 8 bases. This CDR3 has 16 amino acids. V dropped 0 bases and J dropped 8; count of bases not matched to a gene: 6. Germline CDR1 is LGHNA and CDR2 is YNFKEQ.

The chain recombines TRBV5-1 with TRBJ2-1; D remains ambiguous. V lost 1 base and J lost 10, with 12 bases in between. Germline assignment: CDR1 SGHRS and CDR2 YFSETQ. The CDR3 totals 13 residues. Here the CDR3 DNA reads TGCGCCAGCAGCTTGACGACAACCTACGAGCAGTTCTTC. Amino acid sequence: CASSLTTTYEQFF. The variable domain in full, completed from reference TRBV5-1 and TRBJ2-1, reads KAGVTQTPRYLIKTRGQQVTLSCSPISGHRSVSWYQQTPGQGLQFLFEYFSETQRNKGNFPGRFSGRQFSNSRSEMNVSTLELGDSALYLCASSLTTTYEQFFGPGTRLTVL.

Only a few counts were recorded for this clonotype. V is TRBV20-1 and J is TRBJ2-7; 9 bases are shared with TRBD2. This CDR3 spans 15 amino acids. V dropped 6 bases and J dropped 0; count of bases not matched to a gene: 9. CDR1 DFQATT and CDR2 SNEGSKA come from the germline V gene (reference sequence). The chain's CDR3 is CSAERPSGASYEQYF. CDR3 DNA: TGCAGTGCGGAACGACCTAGCGGGGCCTCCTACGAGCAGTACTTC.

This clonotype was seen ten or more times. Germline is not matched at one junction end, which may reflect a read error. The rearrangement joins TRBV12-3 or TRBV12-4 to TRBJ2-7; 9 nucleotides match TRBD1. The length of the CDR3 is 15 residues. CDR3 coding DNA: TGTGCCAGCAGCTTAGGGGGACAGGGAATCTACGAGCAGTACTTC. It codes for CASSLGGQGIYEQYF.

The V call is TRBV7-9, the J call TRBJ1-4, with a tentative D call TRBD1 (5 bases). The CDR3 has 15 amino acids. CDR1 is SEHNR, CDR2 FQNEAQ, per germline (reference sequence). V lost 5 bases and J 6 bases, leaving 16 bases between the germline ends. The CDR3 protein is CASSASGRLDEKLFF. The CDR3 DNA reads TGTGCCAGCAGCGCTTCGGGACGGTTGGATGAAAAACTGTTTTTT.